A selection of T cell receptor beta chains follows, all from one sample in a study of T cell responses to AZD1222 COVID-19 vaccine. Only in-frame clones appear in the TCRdb table, and some are missing; sequencing was by immunoSEQ multiplex PCR. The sample contains under 200,000 clones, roughly nine tenths of which appear only once. Here the sequenced sample was peripheral blood, taken 28 days after the second dose of the MenACWY control vaccine. The source of these receptors is an adult who received the MenACWY meningococcal vaccine as a control. CDR3s leave out the opening cysteine and the closing phenylalanine or tryptophan.

CDR3aa	v_gene	j_gene
ASSEGPVSWQY	TRBV10-1	TRBJ2-7
ASSIQPGDYYGYT	TRBV19	TRBJ1-2
ASSLDGRPRLDYGYT	TRBV11-2	TRBJ1-2
ASSLEGSNQPQH	TRBV11-1	TRBJ1-5
AISGTSGSWGDEQF	TRBV25-1	TRBJ2-1
ASSLVGGGYEQY	TRBV7-2	TRBJ2-7
ASSLESGDEKLF	TRBV7-2	TRBJ1-4
ASSQPDRASEAF	TRBV3-1/TRBV3-2	TRBJ1-1
ASRDRGRNEKLF	TRBV3-1/TRBV3-2	TRBJ1-4
ASSARLAGIYNEQF	TRBV9	TRBJ2-1
ASSPEESYEQY	TRBV27	TRBJ2-7
ASSRTSGSNEQF	TRBV7-2	TRBJ2-1
AIRNGTGRNSPLH	TRBV10-3	TRBJ1-6
ATSDPTSTDTQY	TRBV24-1	TRBJ2-3
ASSVTQGTGNTIY	TRBV9	TRBJ1-3
ASSPRWGGNTEAF	TRBV7-9	TRBJ1-1
ASSIRAGGSEAF	TRBV19	TRBJ1-1
ASSLGSGYT	TRBV12-3/TRBV12-4	TRBJ1-2
ASGLEVAGYNEQF	TRBV12-5	TRBJ2-1
ATTGTGEVGELF	TRBV10-3	TRBJ2-2
ASSVDPFMGTGELF	TRBV18	TRBJ2-2
AISESTYEQY	TRBV10-3	TRBJ2-7
ATRPQGTPGNTIY	TRBV7-2	TRBJ1-3
ASSFTNTGELF	TRBV7-3	TRBJ2-2
ASSNGFSYEQY	TRBV19	TRBJ2-7
ASSLDDRGYT	TRBV5-4	TRBJ1-2